This TCR beta chain comes out of a study of identical twins. Study observations and caveats: Clonotypes of the beta chain that were abundant in cord blood carried fewer insertions (memory repertoires showed none).

The V gene lost 7 bases and the J gene lost 0 bases, with 13 bases spanning the gap. Germline assignment: CDR1 SGHVS and CDR2 FNYEAQ. The CDR3 covers 15 residues. A universal primer binding site was introduced by template switching. The final cDNA contained unique molecular identifiers. TCRdb re-called the 5' RACE reads with MiXCR, one entry per CDR3 protein. The sample consists of fewer than 500,000 distinct CDR3 sequences, about 24% of them appearing once. This clonotype has just a few counts. Its specificity is not known. These data were likewise used in another study, on T cells expressing NK-cell markers. Turning to that study: There remained a lack of clarity about HCMV specificity of expanded NKG2C+ T cell clones.

The chain couples TRBV7-6 to TRBJ2-1; D is unresolved. Sequences were obtained from CD4+ T cells sorted from blood. This TCR came from a young woman in good health. The CDR3 spells CASTGTLNSYNEQFF. CDR3 in DNA: TGTGCCAGCACAGGAACCCTCAACTCCTACAATGAGCAGTTCTTC.